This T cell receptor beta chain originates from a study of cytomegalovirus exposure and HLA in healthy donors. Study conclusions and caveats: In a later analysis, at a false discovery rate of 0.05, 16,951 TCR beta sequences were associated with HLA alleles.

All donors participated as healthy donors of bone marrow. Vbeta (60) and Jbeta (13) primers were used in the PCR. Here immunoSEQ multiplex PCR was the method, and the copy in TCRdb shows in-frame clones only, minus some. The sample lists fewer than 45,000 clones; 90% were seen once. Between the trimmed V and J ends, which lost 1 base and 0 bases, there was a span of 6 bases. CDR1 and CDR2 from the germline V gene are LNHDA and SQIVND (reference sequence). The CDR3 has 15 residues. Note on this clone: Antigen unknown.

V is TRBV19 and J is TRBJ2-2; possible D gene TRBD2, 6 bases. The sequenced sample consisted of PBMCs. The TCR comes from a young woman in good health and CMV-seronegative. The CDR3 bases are TGTGCCAGTAGTATAGCGGGAGCGAACACCGGGGAGCTGTTTTTT. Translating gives CASSIAGANTGELFF.